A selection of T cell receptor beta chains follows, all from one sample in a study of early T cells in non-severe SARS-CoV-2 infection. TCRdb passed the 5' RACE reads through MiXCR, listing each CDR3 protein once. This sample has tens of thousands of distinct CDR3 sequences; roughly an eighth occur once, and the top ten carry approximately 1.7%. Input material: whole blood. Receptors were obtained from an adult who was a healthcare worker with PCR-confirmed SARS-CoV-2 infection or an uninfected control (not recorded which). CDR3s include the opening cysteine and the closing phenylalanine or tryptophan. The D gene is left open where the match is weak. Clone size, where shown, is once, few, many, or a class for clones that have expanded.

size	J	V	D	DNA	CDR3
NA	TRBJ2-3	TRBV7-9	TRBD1	TGTGCCAGCAGCCTCAACACAGGGGGCTGGGTTCAAGATACGCAGTATTTT	CASSLNTGGWVQDTQYF
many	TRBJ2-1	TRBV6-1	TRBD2	TGTGCCAGCAGTGAGGGACTAGCGGGGGGTTATGAGCAGTTCTTC	CASSEGLAGGYEQFF
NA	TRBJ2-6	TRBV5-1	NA	TGCGCCAGCAGCTTGTCAGGGTCCTCTGGGGCCAACGTCCTGACTTTC	CASSLSGSSGANVLTF
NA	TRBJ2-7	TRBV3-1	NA	TGTGCCAGCAGCCAAGATAACACCTACGAGCAGTACTTC	CASSQDNTYEQYF
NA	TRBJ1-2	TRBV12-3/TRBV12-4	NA	TGTGCCAGCAGTTCCAGCCCCAACGGCTACACCTTC	CASSSSPNGYTF
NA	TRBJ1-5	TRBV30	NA	TGTGCCTGGAGTAAATCCGCAGGTCAGCCCCAGCATTTT	CAWSKSAGQPQHF
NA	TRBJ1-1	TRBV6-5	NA	TGTGCCAGCAGTTACGAGCTGGGGAACACTGAAGCTTTCTTT	CASSYELGNTEAFF
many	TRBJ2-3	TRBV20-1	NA	TGCAGTGCTGGGGGTAGCACAGATACGCAGTATTTT	CSAGGSTDTQYF
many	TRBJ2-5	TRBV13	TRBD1	TGTGCCAGCAGCTTAGTCGGGACAGGGACCCCTGTCCGGAAGACCCAGTACTTC	CASSLVGTGTPVRKTQYF
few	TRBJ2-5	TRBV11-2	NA	TGTGCCAGCAGCTTAACGCTACAAGAGACCCAGTACTTC	CASSLTLQETQYF
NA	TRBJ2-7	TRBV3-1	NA	TGTGCCAGCGGATCCTCCTACGAGCAGTACTTC	CASGSSYEQYF
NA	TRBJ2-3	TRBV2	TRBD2	TGTGCCAGCAGTGGGGGGATCCAGCGGGGGCCTGCAGATACGCAGTATTTT	CASSGGIQRGPADTQYF
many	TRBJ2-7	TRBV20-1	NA	TGCAGTGCTGGAGGGGGGTCCACCTACGAGCAGTACTTC	CSAGGGSTYEQYF
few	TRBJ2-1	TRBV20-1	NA	TGCAGTGCTAGGAACAGGGAGGCCGGTGAGCAGTTCTTC	CSARNREAGEQFF
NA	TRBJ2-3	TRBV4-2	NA	TGTGCCAGCAGCCAACAAAGCACAGATACGCAGTATTTT	CASSQQSTDTQYF
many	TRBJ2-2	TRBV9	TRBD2	TGTGCCAGCAGCGTACGCGGGAGCCTGAACACCGGGGAGCTGTTTTTT	CASSVRGSLNTGELFF
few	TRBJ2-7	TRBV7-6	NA	TGTGCCAGCAGCTTAGCACCGAGGGCTCACGGGGAAAACGAGCAGTACTTC	CASSLAPRAHGENEQYF
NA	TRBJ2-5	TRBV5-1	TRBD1	TGCGCCAGCCGACAGGGGACCCAAGAGACCCAGTACTTC	CASRQGTQETQYF
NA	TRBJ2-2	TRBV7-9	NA	TGTGCCTCGGCGGGCGCCGGGGAGCTGTTTTTT	CASAGAGELFF
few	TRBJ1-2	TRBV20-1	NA	TGCAGTGCTAGCCCGCGGGGAGGAGTGTCCTATGGCTACACCTTC	CSASPRGGVSYGYTF
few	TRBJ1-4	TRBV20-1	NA	TGCAGTGCTAGGCTAGGACAGCTTAATGAAAAACTGTTTTTT	CSARLGQLNEKLFF
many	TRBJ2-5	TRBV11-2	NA	TGTGCCAGCAGCTTATCAGGGAGAGAGACCCAGTACTTC	CASSLSGRETQYF
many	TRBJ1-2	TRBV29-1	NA	TGCAGCGTTGGCGGCAGCCGTGGCTACACCTTC	CSVGGSRGYTF
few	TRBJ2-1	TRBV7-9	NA	TGTGCCAGCAGCTTGGCCGGGGGCGCCCACCCCTACAATGAGCAGTTCTTC	CASSLAGGAHPYNEQFF
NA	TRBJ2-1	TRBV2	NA	TGTGCCAGCAGGCTGGGGGGGGCATCCCATGAGCAGTTCTTC	CASRLGGASHEQFF
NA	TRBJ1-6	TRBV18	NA	TGTGCCAGCTCAGCTCTTGGGATGCTAAATAATTCACCCCTCCACTTT	CASSALGMLNNSPLHF
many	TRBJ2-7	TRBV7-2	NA	TGTGCCAGCAGCCGCTCGACAGTCTACGAGCAGTACTTC	CASSRSTVYEQYF
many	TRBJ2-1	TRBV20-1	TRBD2	TGCAGTGCTAGAGGGGCACTAGCGGGGGCTTACAATGAGCAGTTCTTC	CSARGALAGAYNEQFF
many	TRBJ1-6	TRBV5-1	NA	TGCGCCAGCAGCTACGGGACACTTGACTATAATTCACCCCTCCACTTT	CASSYGTLDYNSPLHF
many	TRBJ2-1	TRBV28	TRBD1	TGTGCCAGCACCGACCGGGACAGAGGATTGGTCGACAATGAGCAGTTCTTC	CASTDRDRGLVDNEQFF
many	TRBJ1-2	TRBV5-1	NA	TGCGCCAGCAGCTTGGCTTCATCGGTAGATCTTAACTATGGCTACACCTTC	CASSLASSVDLNYGYTF
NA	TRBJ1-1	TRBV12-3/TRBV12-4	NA	TGTGCCAGCAGGGTGGCGGGACCGAACACTGAAGCTTTCTTT	CASRVAGPNTEAFF
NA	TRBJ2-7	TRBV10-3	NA	TGTGCCATCAGTGAGTCAGGCTGGGGACAAGGAGTCCTAGTGCAGTACTTC	CAISESGWGQGVLVQYF
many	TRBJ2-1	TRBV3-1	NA	TGTGCCAGCAGCCCCCACCTGGGAGGACCGGACGATGAGCAGTTCTTC	CASSPHLGGPDDEQFF
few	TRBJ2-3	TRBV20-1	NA	TGCAGTGCTAGAGATCAGAGGGTAGGGCTTTATTTT	CSARDQRVGLYF
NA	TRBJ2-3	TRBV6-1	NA	TGTGCCAGCAGTGGACAGTTAGGGGGGCAGGATACGCAGTATTTT	CASSGQLGGQDTQYF
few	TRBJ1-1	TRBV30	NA	TGTGCCTGGAGTGCAGGGGTTTCGGAAGCTTTCTTT	CAWSAGVSEAFF